Each of the 32 T cell receptor beta chains below was sequenced from the same sample in a study of metastatic and nonmetastatic thyroid tumors. MiXCR re-clonotyped the PCR reads for TCRdb. The sample holds 20,000 to 25,000 clones, 18% seen once. No treatment had been given to any patient before thyroid surgery. The sequenced sample consisted of blood. These receptor sequences come from a male donor with papillary thyroid cancer or a benign thyroid nodule (not recorded which). Some clones in this sample may be carry-over from other donors' samples.

This clone was detected ten times or more. The V call is TRBV29-1, the J call TRBJ1-2; 7 bases align to TRBD1. The V segment lost 4 bases and the J segment 0 bases; nucleotides outside the gene matches: 8. CDR3 size: 15 residues. Germline V gene sequence: CDR1 SQVTM, CDR2 ANQGSEA. The CDR3 DNA sequence: TGCAGCGTTGGGACAGGAGCTAGAGCTAACTATGGCTACACCTTC. Amino acids: CSVGTGARANYGYTF.

This clone was picked up many times. This sequence joins TRBV2 and TRBJ2-1; D perhaps matches TRBD2 (6 bases). Germline V gene sequence: CDR1 SNHLY, CDR2 FYNNEI. This CDR3 region has 14 residues. V shed 1 base and J shed 6 bases, with 10 bases lying between them. As DNA, the CDR3 is TGTGCCAGCAGTGAAGGTGCGGGACGCAATGAGCAGTTCTTC. Amino acids: CASSEGAGRNEQFF.

This clone was observed many times. CDR3 in DNA: TGTGCCAGCAGTGGGGGGTCGGGGTCCTACAATGAGCAGTTCTTC. This sequence encodes CASSGGSGSYNEQFF. The chain recombines TRBV6-4 with TRBJ2-1; D tentatively reads TRBD1 or TRBD2 (5 bases each). This CDR3 contains 15 residues. V dropped 4 bases and J dropped 1 base, with 11 bases sitting between them. Germline V CDR1 and CDR2: MRHNA, SNTAGT.

V and J are TRBV12-3 or TRBV12-4 and TRBJ1-1; 7 bases fit TRBD1. The CDR3 spans 14 residues. J lost 3 bases, V lost 1 base, and 2 bases had no gene match. CDR3 coding DNA: TGTGCCAGCAGTTTAGAGGGGGCAGACACTGAAGCTTTCTTT. Its translation is CASSLEGADTEAFF.

The J gene is TRBJ2-7, the V gene TRBV18; 9 bases line up with TRBD1. The CDR3 is made up of 17 amino acids. J gave up 0 bases and V 6 bases, and 12 bases lay outside the gene matches. Germline values: CDR1 KGHSH, CDR2 LQKENI. Written as DNA, the CDR3 is TGTGCCAGCTCTCTACAGGGGGCACGCACTCTCTCCTACGAGCAGTACTTC. It translates to CASSLQGARTLSYEQYF.

V and J are TRBV10-3 and TRBJ2-4; D possibly corresponds to TRBD2 (6 bases). CDR1 is ENHRY and CDR2 is SYGVKD in the germline V gene. V was trimmed by 9 bases and J by 1 base, leaving 22 bases between them. There are 17 residues in the CDR3. Written as DNA, the CDR3 is TGTGCCATTGCCGGGGGATTCTCGAAATCGGCCAAAAACATTCAGTACTTC. It codes for CAIAGGFSKSAKNIQYF.

By share of the sample, this clone is medium-sized (0.01 to 0.1%). The sample carries other DNA sequences with the same CDR3. Here the CDR3 DNA reads TGTGCCAGTAGTATGTACAGGGCTGAGAAGACCCAGTACTTC. This translates into CASSMYRAEKTQYF. This chain connects TRBV19 to TRBJ2-5, with a weak D call TRBD1 (6 bases). CDR3 length equals 14 residues. V was pared by 3 bases and J by 6 bases, with 14 bases between. CDR1 is LNHDA and CDR2 is SQIVND in the germline V gene (reference sequence).

This chain connects TRBV19 to TRBJ1-1, with D tentatively TRBD1 (5 bases). V was shortened by 7 bases and J by 0 bases, with 18 bases between the two germline ends. CDR1 is LNHDA, CDR2 SQIVND, per germline (reference sequence). The CDR3 loop spans 16 amino acids. The CDR3 DNA follows: TGTGCCAGTATTTCGGGGGACCGGGCTATGAACACTGAAGCTTTCTTT. Amino acids: CASISGDRAMNTEAFF. The full variable domain, in which reference TRBV19 and TRBJ1-1 provide the parts outside the CDR3, is DGGITQSPKYLFRKEGQNVTLSCEQNLNHDAMYWYRQDPGQGLRLIYYSQIVNDFQKGDIAEGYSVSREKKESFPLTVTSAQKNPTAFYLCASISGDRAMNTEAFFGQGTRLTVV.

This clone was seen a handful of times. This rearrangement joins TRBV6-1 to TRBJ1-1; no definite D call. The germline V gene encodes CDR1 MNHNS and CDR2 SASEGT. V was clipped by 10 bases and J by 3 bases, with 15 bases between them. The CDR3 is 13 amino acids. The CDR3 region is CATLPDRDTEAFF. CDR3 nucleotide sequence: TGTGCCACACTCCCGGACCGGGACACTGAAGCTTTCTTT.

This clone occurred many times. The V gene is TRBV6-1, the J gene TRBJ2-6; D is ambiguous. With 0 bases removed from V and 2 bases from J, the gap between germline ends came to 8 bases. Germline-derived CDR1 and CDR2 are MNHNS and SASEGT. CDR3 length: 16 residues. The CDR3 DNA follows: TGTGCCAGCAGTGAAGCTCCGCGGACTGGGGCCAACGTCCTGACTTTC. It encodes CASSEAPRTGANVLTF.

In its sample, this clone ranks as medium-sized. The chain uses TRBV6-5 and TRBJ2-7; TRBD2 might be the D (6 bases). Germline-derived CDR1 and CDR2 are MNHEY and SVGAGI. This CDR3 region has 14 residues. The V end lost 2 bases, the J end lost 2 bases, and 10 bases lay between the germline ends. The CDR3 spells CASSYGTGTYEQYF. CDR3 coding DNA: TGTGCCAGCAGTTACGGGACTGGGACCTACGAGCAGTACTTC.

Note on this clone: A junction boundary mismatches the germline segment, possibly from a read error. This rearrangement joins TRBV7-3 to TRBJ2-1; D tentatively reads TRBD1 or TRBD2 (5 bases each). The CDR3 extends over 15 amino acids. Germline CDR1 reads SGHTA; CDR2 reads FQGTGA. The CDR3 region is CSSIMGVSSYNEQFF. CDR3 sequence (DNA): TGTTCCAGCATCATGGGGGTGAGCTCCTACAATGAGCAGTTCTTC.

The V and J genes are TRBV7-8 and TRBJ2-3; TRBD1 aligns across 9 bases. The length of the CDR3 is 15 residues. The germline gives CDR1 SGHVS, CDR2 FQNEAQ. V lost 5 bases, J lost 3 bases, and 6 bases stayed unmatched. DNA of the CDR3: TGTGCCAGCAGCGTTCTGACAGGGGGGACAGATACGCAGTATTTT. Translated, it gives CASSVLTGGTDTQYF.

This chain connects TRBV5-1 to TRBJ2-1, with 11 bases identical to TRBD2. The CDR3 has 17 residues. Germline lookup yields CDR1 SGHRS and CDR2 YFSETQ. Germline trimming cut 4 bases from V and 8 bases from J; bases unmatched to any gene: 14. The CDR3 DNA reads TGCGCCAGCAGCCCGATTATAGCGGGAGGGCTAATCGATGAGCAGTTCTTC. Translating it yields CASSPIIAGGLIDEQFF. The whole variable domain, filled in from reference TRBV5-1 and TRBJ2-1, reads KAGVTQTPRYLIKTRGQQVTLSCSPISGHRSVSWYQQTPGQGLQFLFEYFSETQRNKGNFPGRFSGRQFSNSRSEMNVSTLELGDSALYLCASSPIIAGGLIDEQFFGPGTRLTVL.

This rearrangement joins TRBV7-9 to TRBJ2-2; no firm D call. V was clipped by 5 bases and J by 5 bases, with 6 bases between them. Germline V lookup: CDR1 SEHNR, CDR2 FQNEAQ (reference sequence). This CDR3 spans 12 amino acids. As DNA, the CDR3 is TGTGCCAGCAGCCCGGAAACCGGGGAGCTGTTTTTT. It is translated as CASSPETGELFF.

This clone was detected many times. The CDR3 loop is CASSRMGLAAYNEQFF. Written as DNA, the CDR3 is TGTGCCAGCAGCCGTATGGGACTAGCGGCCTACAATGAGCAGTTCTTC. V and J are TRBV7-6 and TRBJ2-1; 11 bases are a match to TRBD2. V lost 5 bases to trimming and J lost 2 bases; unmatched junction nucleotides: 5. The germline V gene has CDR1 SGHVS and CDR2 FNYEAQ. The CDR3 is made up of 16 amino acids.

The chain couples TRBV6-4 to TRBJ2-3; 12 bases line up with TRBD2. Germline assignment: CDR1 MRHNA and CDR2 SNTAGT. The CDR3 runs to 16 residues. V lost 2 bases to trimming and J lost 0 bases; unmatched junction nucleotides: 0. The CDR3 sequence is CASSDGTSGSTDTQYF. For the CDR3, the DNA is TGTGCCAGCAGTGACGGGACTAGCGGGAGCACAGATACGCAGTATTTT.

This clone was recorded many times. This could be a read error, since a much larger clone is one nucleotide away. The sample contains more than one DNA sequence encoding this CDR3. V gene TRBV27 combines with J gene TRBJ2-5, with 9 nucleotides matching TRBD2. Looked up from germline, CDR1 is MNHEY and CDR2 is SMNVEV (reference sequence). Trimming took 6 bases from V and 4 from J; bases not matched to a gene: 9. The CDR3 loop spans 15 amino acids. The CDR3: CASSSGLATVETQYF. CDR3 bases: TGTGCCAGCAGCTCCGGACTAGCGACGGTAGAGACCCAGTACTTC.

This clone was counted at least ten times. V gene TRBV7-6 combines with J gene TRBJ1-6; D is undetermined. Per germline, CDR1 SGHVS and CDR2 FNYEAQ. The V end was cut by 2 bases, the J end by 10 bases, with 9 bases between. CDR3 length: 13 amino acids. The CDR3 bases are TGTGCCAGCAGCTTAAATGAAGAGTCACCCCTCCACTTT. This gives the protein CASSLNEESPLHF.

This clone has ten or more counts. Other nucleotide sequences from this sample produce the same CDR3. The chain uses TRBV6-1 and TRBJ2-1; the match to TRBD2 covers 9 bases. V was clipped by 6 bases and J by 7 bases; unmatched bases: 7. This CDR3 has 14 residues. Germline V gene data show CDR1 as MNHNS and CDR2 as SASEGT. The CDR3 nucleotides are TGTGCCAGCAGCGAGCTAGCGGGAAGGAATGAGCAGTTCTTC. Protein product: CASSELAGRNEQFF.

The CDR3 sequence: CASSPQGDGYEQYF. The CDR3, as DNA: TGTGCCAGCAGTCCTCAGGGGGACGGCTACGAGCAGTACTTC. The V gene is TRBV7-9, the J gene TRBJ2-7, with 7 bases identical to TRBD1. Germline CDR1 and CDR2: SEHNR and FQNEAQ (reference sequence). J gave up 3 bases and V 6 bases, and 8 bases lay outside the gene matches. The CDR3 consists of 14 residues.

This clone was seen repeatedly, ten times or more. The chain has TRBV20-1 and TRBJ2-2; D unclear. V was cut by 0 bases and J by 4 bases, with 6 bases left in between. The CDR3 spans 13 residues. Germline V gives CDR1 DFQATT, CDR2 SNEGSKA (reference sequence). CDR3: CSARDRLTGELFF. The CDR3 DNA reads as TGCAGTGCTAGAGATCGGCTCACCGGGGAGCTGTTTTTT.

This clone has ten or more counts. V gene TRBV28 combines with J gene TRBJ1-6; 7 nucleotides line up with TRBD1. With 6 bases clipped from V and 8 bases from J, the junction kept 10 bases outside the gene matches. CDR1 and CDR2 from the germline V gene are MDHEN and SYDVKM. This CDR3 region has 15 residues. The CDR3 here is CASRPPRTGYSPLHF. The CDR3 DNA follows: TGTGCCAGCAGGCCACCCCGGACAGGTTATTCACCCCTCCACTTT.

This clone was seen repeatedly, ten times or more. This chain uses TRBV29-1 with TRBJ2-1; D is undetermined. The V gene lost 6 bases and the J gene lost 5 bases, with 14 bases spanning the gap. CDR3 size: 13 residues. Germline V gene sequence: CDR1 SQVTM, CDR2 ANQGSEA. The CDR3 bases are TGCAGCGTCGCATACCGGGCCGACAATGAGCAGTTCTTC. Its protein is CSVAYRADNEQFF.

The sample holds many counts of this clone. This chain uses TRBV29-1 with TRBJ2-5; 7 bases align to TRBD1. The CDR3 is 13 amino acids. Germline assignment: CDR1 SQVTM and CDR2 ANQGSEA. V lost 3 bases, J lost 9 bases, and 10 bases stayed unmatched. The CDR3 sequence is CSVDVRGRRAQYF. CDR3 nucleotide sequence: TGCAGCGTTGATGTGAGGGGGCGCAGGGCCCAGTACTTC.

About this clone: The junction departs from germline at one end; a sequencing error may be responsible. The chain combines TRBV3-1 with TRBJ2-3; 11 nucleotides match TRBD2. The CDR3 sequence is 17 residues long. Germline assignment: CDR1 LGHDT and CDR2 YNNKEL (reference sequence). CDR3: CASGQELAGVPGDTQYF. CDR3 DNA: TGTGCCAGCGGCCAAGAACTAGCGGGGGTGCCAGGGGATACGCAGTATTTT.

This clone counts as medium-sized. CDR3 coding DNA: TGTGCCAGCAGTTGGGCTAGCGGGAGTTTGTACGAGCAGTACTTC. Protein sequence: CASSWASGSLYEQYF. The V gene is TRBV12-3 or TRBV12-4, the J gene TRBJ2-7; 10 nucleotides agree with TRBD2. V lost 4 bases, J lost 4 bases, and 7 bases stayed unmatched. The CDR3 extends over 15 amino acids.

This clone is labeled medium-sized. CDR3 region: CASSRDLPRPGNTIYF. The DNA of the CDR3 is TGTGCCAGCAGTCGGGACCTTCCGAGGCCTGGAAACACCATATATTTT. This chain links TRBV6-1 with TRBJ1-3; tentative D call: TRBD1 (5 bases). V lost 5 bases and J lost 2, with 16 bases in between. The CDR3 contains 16 residues. Germline lookup yields CDR1 MNHNS and CDR2 SASEGT.

In its sample, this clone is medium-sized. The rearrangement joins TRBV28 to TRBJ2-7, with D possibly TRBD2 on 6 matching bases. Per the germline V gene, CDR1 is MDHEN and CDR2 is SYDVKM. The CDR3 sequence is 14 residues long. V was clipped by 8 bases and J by 4 bases, with 18 bases between them. CDR3 in DNA: TGTGCCAGCCTTAGATTCGCCGGGGGATACGAGCAGTACTTC. As protein: CASLRFAGGYEQYF. The whole variable domain, filled in from reference TRBV28 and TRBJ2-7, reads DVKVTQSSRYLVKRTGEKVFLECVQDMDHENMFWYRQDPGLGLRLIYFSYDVKMKEKGDIPEGYSVSREKKERFSLILESASTNQTSMYLCASLRFAGGYEQYFGPGTRLTVT.

This clone has more than one count but fewer than ten. One junction end disagrees with the germline gene, perhaps due to a read error. The V call is TRBV6-1, the J call TRBJ2-7; 8 bases agree with TRBD1. The length of the CDR3 is 14 residues. Germline V CDR1 and CDR2: MNHNS, SASEGT. The chain's CDR3 is CASSDPTGVYEQYF. The CDR3 DNA sequence: TGTGCCAGTAGTGATCCGACAGGGGTCTACGAGCAGTACTTC.

This clone appeared many times. V is TRBV30 and J is TRBJ1-1; the D gene is possibly TRBD1 (6 bases). Germline values: CDR1 GTSNPN, CDR2 SVGIG (reference sequence). The CDR3 loop spans 15 amino acids. The V gene lost 5 bases and the J gene lost 5 bases, with 21 bases spanning the gap. Written as DNA, the CDR3 is TGTGCCTGGGTACCTCCAGCGCAGGGGTCGACTGAAGCTTTCTTT. The encoded protein is CAWVPPAQGSTEAFF.

This clone is categorized as medium-sized. This rearrangement joins TRBV30 to TRBJ1-2; D remains unclear. The CDR3 extends over 13 amino acids. Deletions cut 3 bases from V and 2 bases from J, with 10 bases between. The germline CDR1 and CDR2 sequences are GTSNPN and SVGIG (reference sequence). CDR3 in amino acids: CAWRQWSNYGYTF. The CDR3 DNA sequence: TGTGCCTGGAGACAGTGGTCCAACTATGGCTACACCTTC.